Listed below are T cell receptor beta chains from one sample, sequenced in a study of blood T cell repertoires in COVID-19. Clones were read by immunoSEQ multiplex PCR, and TCRdb kept only the in-frame ones, dropping some. Of 250,000 to 350,000 clones listed, roughly 83% are singletons. Source material: peripheral blood. The source is a human donor with COVID-19, enrolled during active disease. The donor label of this sample is uncertain. The CDR3 runs from the conserved cysteine through the conserved F or W. The order of the fields is J gene, V gene, clone size, D gene, CDR3 protein, CDR3 DNA. A D gene is named only where the DNA matches it firmly. For some rows the clone size is stated as once, few or many, or as a class when expanded; others skip it.

TRBJ2-7,TRBV20-1,-,-,CSARSWSEQYF,TGCAGTGCTCGCTCTTGGAGCGAGCAGTACTTC
TRBJ2-2,TRBV4-3,-,TRBD2,CASSQDPSGNTGELFF,TGCGCCAGCAGCCAAGACCCTAGCGGAAACACCGGGGAGCTGTTTTTT
TRBJ2-3,TRBV24-1,-,TRBD1,CATSEVRAGGAPDTQYF,TGTGCCACCAGTGAGGTCAGAGCAGGGGGTGCCCCAGATACGCAGTATTTT
TRBJ2-7,TRBV11-2,-,TRBD2,CASSLAPSGGSYEQYF,TGTGCCAGCAGCTTAGCCCCTAGCGGGGGTTCCTACGAGCAGTACTTC
TRBJ2-7,TRBV13,-,-,CASSLTSDLTYEQYF,TGTGCCAGCAGCCTAACTAGTGACCTGACCTACGAGCAGTACTTC
TRBJ2-7,TRBV7-9,-,-,CASSLVRVREQYF,TGTGCCAGCAGCTTAGTACGGGTCCGCGAGCAGTACTTC
TRBJ2-2,TRBV11-3,-,-,CASSLAPSGDTGELFF,TGTGCCAGCAGCTTAGCGCCCAGCGGAGACACCGGGGAGCTGTTTTTT
TRBJ2-7,TRBV11-2,-,TRBD1,CATSRQGVDEQYF,TGTGCCACCTCGAGACAGGGCGTGGACGAGCAGTACTTC
TRBJ2-3,TRBV7-2,-,TRBD2,CASSLEVAGADTQYF,TGTGCCAGCAGCCTAGAGGTAGCGGGAGCAGATACGCAGTATTTT
TRBJ2-1,TRBV13,-,TRBD1,CASSLAVRDRDFNEQFF,TGTGCCAGCAGCTTAGCAGTTCGGGACAGGGATTTCAATGAGCAGTTCTTC
TRBJ1-5,TRBV19,-,-,CASCRTVSNQPQHF,TGTGCCAGTTGCAGGACAGTTAGCAATCAGCCCCAGCATTTT
TRBJ2-3,TRBV7-3,few,TRBD2,CASSLVGLAGTDTQYF,TGTGCCAGCAGCTTAGTGGGACTAGCGGGCACAGATACGCAGTATTTT
TRBJ1-1,TRBV9,-,-,CASSVVNRGTEAFF,TGTGCCAGCAGCGTAGTAAACCGGGGCACTGAAGCTTTCTTT
TRBJ1-4,TRBV18,-,-,CASSSGQDNEKLFF,TGTGCCAGCTCCTCGGGACAAGATAATGAAAAACTGTTTTTT
TRBJ1-5,TRBV18,-,-,CASSLMTESDQPQHF,TGTGCCAGCTCCCTGATGACGGAGTCAGATCAGCCCCAGCATTTT
TRBJ1-2,TRBV3-1/TRBV3-2,-,-,CASSPMTGVSYGYTF,TGTGCCAGCAGCCCCATGACTGGTGTCAGCTATGGCTACACCTTC
TRBJ2-7,TRBV27,-,TRBD1,CASSAPGQGFLVEQYF,TGTGCCAGCAGTGCGCCGGGACAGGGGTTTTTGGTCGAGCAGTACTTC
TRBJ2-4,TRBV10-2,few,-,CASSEGGVFGIQYF,TGCGCCAGCAGTGAGGGAGGGGTATTTGGGATTCAGTACTTC
TRBJ2-5,TRBV20-1,-,TRBD2,CSARGGTLEDF,TGCAGTGCTAGGGGAGGGACCCTCGAAGACTTC
TRBJ1-4,TRBV27,-,TRBD1,CASRLDRAPNEKLFF,TGTGCCAGCAGGCTAGACAGGGCCCCAAATGAAAAACTGTTTTTT